This note documents a single TCR beta chain sequence. Its antigen is currently unknown. Clones were sequenced by immunoSEQ multiplex PCR, and TCRdb holds only the in-frame ones, with some missing. The table shows 140,000 to 150,000 clones, with roughly 92% occurring only once. This specimen comes from a study of T cell responses to AZD1222 COVID-19 vaccine. Study context: Second doses that came at about 4 or about 12 weeks were put together.

Study-level results: Among spike-specific TCRs, nearly half reportedly target unmutated variant regions. The donors showed a predominance of white British ancestry and of females, with possible underestimation of clonal diversity. Only five or six individuals given AZD1222 were seropositive at baseline.

V was pared by 4 bases and J by 6 bases, with 3 bases of the junction left unmatched. Germline V gene lookup returns CDR1 LGHDT and CDR2 YNNKEL (reference sequence). The CDR3 loop spans 13 amino acids. The chain links TRBV3-1 (or the pseudogene TRBV3-2) to TRBJ1-5; TRBD1 agrees at 7 bases. The sample consisted of peripheral blood, taken on day 0 of AZD1222 vaccination. The origin of this receptor is an adult in good health. The CDR3 sequence: CASSPGGGQPQHF. In DNA form, the CDR3 reads TGTGCCAGCAGCCCAGGGGGTGGTCAGCCCCAGCATTTT.